Following are 8 T cell receptor beta chains from one sample sequenced in a study of cytomegalovirus exposure and HLA in healthy donors. The PCR made use of 60 Vbeta and 13 Jbeta primers. Profiled with immunoSEQ multiplex PCR; TCRdb holds only in-frame clones, not every one. This table holds roughly 120,000 clones, roughly 82% found once. Sequencing was done on a sample of PBMCs. These receptors all come from a male donor in good health and CMV-seropositive.

This clone was observed a single time. J is TRBJ1-3 and V is TRBV28, with D possibly TRBD1 on 6 matching bases. The CDR3 has 16 amino acids. V shed 2 bases and J shed 2 bases, with 13 bases lying between them. Looked up from germline, CDR1 is MDHEN and CDR2 is SYDVKM. This CDR3 reads CASSLLSGVTGNTIYF. The CDR3 bases are TGTGCCAGCAGTTTACTTTCAGGGGTTACTGGAAACACCATATATTTT.

The V and J genes are TRBV4-3 and TRBJ2-4, with TRBD2 identical over 7 bases. V shed 0 bases, J shed 0 bases, and the junction held 5 bases outside the gene matches. Germline V gene lookup returns CDR1 LGHNA and CDR2 YSLEER. The length of the CDR3 is 17 residues. CDR3 bases: TGCGCCAGCAGCCAAGATCGGGGAGGGAAAGCCAAAAACATTCAGTACTTC. Translating it yields CASSQDRGGKAKNIQYF.

This chain connects TRBV28 to TRBJ2-7; no firm D call. The V end lost 7 bases, the J end lost 0 bases, and 7 bases lay between the germline ends. Germline CDR1 MDHEN, CDR2 SYDVKM. This CDR3 comprises 12 residues. DNA of the CDR3: TGTGCCAGCACCCCCTCCTCCTACGAGCAGTACTTC. It encodes CASTPSSYEQYF. Full variable domain (missing parts from reference TRBV28 and TRBJ2-7): DVKVTQSSRYLVKRTGEKVFLECVQDMDHENMFWYRQDPGLGLRLIYFSYDVKMKEKGDIPEGYSVSREKKERFSLILESASTNQTSMYLCASTPSSYEQYFGPGTRLTVT.

This clone was counted once. The rearrangement links TRBV27 to TRBJ2-3; 12 nucleotides agree with TRBD2. The CDR3 is 16 amino acids. CDR1 and CDR2 from the germline V gene are MNHEY and SMNVEV (reference sequence). The V and J ends lost 6 bases and 5 bases, in that order; junction bases with no gene match: 9. The CDR3 spells CASSALAGGPRDTQYF. The CDR3 region has the DNA TGTGCCAGCAGCGCCCTAGCGGGAGGGCCTAGAGATACGCAGTATTTT.

CDR3 in DNA: TGTGCCAGTAGTGTTAAGGAGGGCTCCTACAATGAGCAGTTCTTC. Protein: CASSVKEGSYNEQFF. The chain combines TRBV19 with TRBJ2-1; maybe TRBD2 (6 bases). This CDR3 region has 15 residues. Germline V CDR1 and CDR2: LNHDA, SQIVND (reference sequence). V was trimmed by 5 bases and J by 0 bases, leaving 11 bases between them.

The V and J genes are TRBV19 and TRBJ2-7; 8 bases map to TRBD1. V lost 3 bases, J lost 4 bases, and 2 bases stayed unmatched. There are 13 residues in the CDR3. Germline CDR1 and CDR2: LNHDA and SQIVND (reference sequence). In DNA, the CDR3 is TGTGCCAGTAGTATGAACAGGGGGTACGAGCAGTACTTC. Translated, it gives CASSMNRGYEQYF.

The table lists this clone with a few counts. The chain links TRBV7-2 to TRBJ2-4; 7 bases agree with TRBD1. Germline lookup yields CDR1 SGHTA and CDR2 FQGNSA. The V and J ends lost 8 bases and 1 base, in that order; junction bases with no gene match: 2. The CDR3 has 13 amino acids. The CDR3 DNA is TGTGCCAGCCAGGACAGGGCCAAAAACATTCAGTACTTC. This encodes CASQDRAKNIQYF.

The chain links TRBV5-4 to TRBJ2-1; unclear D gene. CDR1 and CDR2 from the germline V gene are SGHNT and YYREEE (reference sequence). V was shortened by 2 bases and J by 5 bases, with 8 bases between the two germline ends. This CDR3 is built from 13 residues. The CDR3 is CASSFLVNNEQFF. In DNA, the CDR3 is TGTGCCAGCAGCTTTCTAGTTAACAATGAGCAGTTCTTC.